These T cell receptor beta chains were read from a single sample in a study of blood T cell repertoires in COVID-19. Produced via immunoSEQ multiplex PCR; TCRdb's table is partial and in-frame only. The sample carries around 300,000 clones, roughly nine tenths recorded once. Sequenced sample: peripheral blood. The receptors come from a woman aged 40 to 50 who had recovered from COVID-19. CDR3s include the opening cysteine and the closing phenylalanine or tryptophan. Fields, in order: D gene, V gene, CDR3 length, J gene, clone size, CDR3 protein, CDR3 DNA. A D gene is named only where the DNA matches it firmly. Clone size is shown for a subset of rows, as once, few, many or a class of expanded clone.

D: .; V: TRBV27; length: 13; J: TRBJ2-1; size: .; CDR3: CASSSDYYNEQFF; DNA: TGTGCCAGCAGTTCCGACTATTACAATGAGCAGTTCTTC
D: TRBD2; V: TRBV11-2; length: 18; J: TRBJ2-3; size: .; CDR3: CASSLQSGRVFSTDTQYF; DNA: TGTGCCAGCAGCTTACAGAGCGGGAGGGTCTTCTCCACAGATACGCAGTATTTT
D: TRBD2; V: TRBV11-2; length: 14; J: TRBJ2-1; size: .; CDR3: CASSLRLAGGSQFF; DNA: TGTGCCAGCAGCTTAAGACTAGCGGGAGGGTCGCAGTTCTTC
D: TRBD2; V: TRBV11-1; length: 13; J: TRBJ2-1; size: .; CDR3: CASSSGLAGGQFF; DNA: TGTGCCAGCAGCTCGGGACTAGCGGGAGGCCAGTTCTTC
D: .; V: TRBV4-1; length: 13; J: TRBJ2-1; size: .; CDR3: CASSQVGLGDQFF; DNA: TGCGCCAGCAGCCAAGTGGGCCTAGGGGATCAGTTCTTC
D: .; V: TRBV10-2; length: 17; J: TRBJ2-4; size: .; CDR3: CASSEVQLLAPKNIQYF; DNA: TGCGCCAGCAGTGAGGTACAGCTACTTGCCCCCAAAAACATTCAGTACTTC
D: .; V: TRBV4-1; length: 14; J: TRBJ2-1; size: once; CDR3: CASSQPTAGNEQFF; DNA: TGCGCCAGCAGCCAACCCACCGCGGGAAATGAGCAGTTCTTC
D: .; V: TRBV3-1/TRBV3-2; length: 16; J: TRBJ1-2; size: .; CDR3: CASSQDLRISPYGYTF; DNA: TGTGCCAGCAGCCAAGATTTGCGGATTTCGCCGTATGGCTACACCTTC
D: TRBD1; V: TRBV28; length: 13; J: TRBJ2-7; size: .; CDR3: CASSRDSSYEQYF; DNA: TGTGCCAGCAGTCGGGACAGTTCCTACGAGCAGTACTTC
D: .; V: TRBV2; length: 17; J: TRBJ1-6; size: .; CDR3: CASSVIIGTPYERSLHF; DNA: TGTGCCAGCAGCGTTATTATCGGGACACCCTACGAACGGTCCCTCCACTTT
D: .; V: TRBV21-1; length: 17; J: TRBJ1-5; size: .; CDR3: CASSPLPGHHSNQPQHF; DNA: TGTGCCAGCAGCCCATTGCCGGGACACCATAGCAATCAGCCCCAGCATTTT
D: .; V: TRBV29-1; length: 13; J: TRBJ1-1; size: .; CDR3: CSVGGGLNTEAFF; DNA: TGCAGCGTTGGAGGGGGACTGAACACTGAAGCTTTCTTT
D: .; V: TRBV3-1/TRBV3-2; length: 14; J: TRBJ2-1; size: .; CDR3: CASSQWLGGNEQFF; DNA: TGTGCCAGCAGCCAATGGTTAGGGGGCAATGAGCAGTTCTTC
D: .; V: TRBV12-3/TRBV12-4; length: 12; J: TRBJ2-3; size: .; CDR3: CASSPGAHTQYF; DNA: TGTGCCAGCAGTCCTGGGGCCCATACGCAGTATTTT
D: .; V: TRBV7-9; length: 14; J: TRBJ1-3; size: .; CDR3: CASSLDRDGNTIYF; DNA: TGTGCCAGCAGCTTAGACAGGGACGGAAACACCATATATTTT
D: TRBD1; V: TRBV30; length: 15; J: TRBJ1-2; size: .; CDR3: CAWGQGHSRNYGYTF; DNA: TGTGCCTGGGGACAGGGGCACTCTCGCAACTATGGCTACACCTTC
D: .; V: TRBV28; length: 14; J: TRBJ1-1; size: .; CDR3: CASGWGERDTEAFF; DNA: TGTGCCAGCGGCTGGGGGGAGCGGGACACTGAAGCTTTCTTT
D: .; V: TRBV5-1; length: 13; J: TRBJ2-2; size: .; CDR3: CASSSSEGGELFF; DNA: TGCGCCAGCAGCTCATCGGAGGGCGGGGAGCTGTTTTTT
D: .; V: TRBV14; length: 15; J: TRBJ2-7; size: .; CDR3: CASSQDSMRAYEQYF; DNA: TGTGCCAGCAGCCAAGATTCCATGAGGGCCTACGAGCAGTACTTC
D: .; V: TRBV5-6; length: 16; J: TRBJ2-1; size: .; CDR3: CASSLWIGGDRNEQFF; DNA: TGTGCCAGCAGCTTGTGGATTGGGGGAGACAGGAATGAGCAGTTCTTC
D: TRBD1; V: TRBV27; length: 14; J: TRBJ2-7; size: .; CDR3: CASSLGQGTYEQYF; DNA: TGTGCCAGCAGTTTGGGACAGGGTACCTACGAGCAGTACTTC
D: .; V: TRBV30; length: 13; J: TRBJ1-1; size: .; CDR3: CAWSGGVDTEAFF; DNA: TGTGCCTGGAGCGGGGGGGTAGACACTGAAGCTTTCTTT
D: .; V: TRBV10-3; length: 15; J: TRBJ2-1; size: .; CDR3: CATSPGRLGGNEQFF; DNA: TGTGCCACAAGCCCGGGTCGCCTAGGAGGCAATGAGCAGTTCTTC
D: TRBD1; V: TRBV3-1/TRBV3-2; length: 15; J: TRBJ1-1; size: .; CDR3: CASSQGDRQFTEAFF; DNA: TGTGCCAGCAGCCAGGGGGACAGGCAGTTCACTGAAGCTTTCTTT
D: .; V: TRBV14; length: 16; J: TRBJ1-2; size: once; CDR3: CASSQDRALTRYGYTF; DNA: TGTGCCAGCAGCCAAGATAGGGCTTTAACTAGGTATGGCTACACCTTC
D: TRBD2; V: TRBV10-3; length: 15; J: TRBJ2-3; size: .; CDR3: CAISLASGSTDTQYF; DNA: TGTGCCATCAGCCTAGCTAGCGGATCCACAGATACGCAGTATTTT
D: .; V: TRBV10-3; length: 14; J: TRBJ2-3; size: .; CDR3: CAIRSGQGTDTQYF; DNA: TGTGCCATCAGGAGCGGGCAGGGCACAGATACGCAGTATTTT
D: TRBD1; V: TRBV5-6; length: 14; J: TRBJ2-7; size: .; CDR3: CASSSGQGPYEQYF; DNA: TGTGCCAGCAGCTCGGGACAGGGACCCTACGAGCAGTACTTC
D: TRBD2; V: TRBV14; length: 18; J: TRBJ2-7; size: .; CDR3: CASSQEKRGSGRFYEQYF; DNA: TGTGCCAGCAGCCAAGAAAAACGGGGCAGCGGGAGGTTTTACGAGCAGTACTTC
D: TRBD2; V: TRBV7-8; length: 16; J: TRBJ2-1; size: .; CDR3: CASSLSGGIRYNEQFF; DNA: TGTGCCAGCAGCTTATCGGGAGGGATTCGATACAATGAGCAGTTCTTC
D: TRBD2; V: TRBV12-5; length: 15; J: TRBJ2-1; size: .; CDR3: CASGRQRESYNEQFF; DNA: TGTGCTAGTGGTAGGCAGCGGGAGAGCTACAATGAGCAGTTCTTC
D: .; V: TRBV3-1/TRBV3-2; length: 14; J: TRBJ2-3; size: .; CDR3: CASSHRGYTDTQYF; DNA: TGTGCCAGCAGCCATAGGGGATACACAGATACGCAGTATTTT
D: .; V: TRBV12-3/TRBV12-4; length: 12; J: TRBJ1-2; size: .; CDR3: CASSFRGYGYTF; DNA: TGTGCCAGCAGTTTTAGGGGGTATGGCTACACCTTC
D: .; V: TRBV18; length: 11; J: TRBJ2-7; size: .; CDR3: CASSPDREQYF; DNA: TGTGCCAGCTCACCGGACAGAGAGCAGTACTTC
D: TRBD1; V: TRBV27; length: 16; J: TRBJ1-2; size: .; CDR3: CASSRTGTESNYGYTF; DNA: TGTGCCAGCAGTCGGACTGGGACAGAGAGCAACTATGGCTACACCTTC
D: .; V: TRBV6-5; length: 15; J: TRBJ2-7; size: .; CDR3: CATSRGTDSSYEQYF; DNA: TGTGCGACATCTCGCGGGACGGACTCTTCCTACGAGCAGTACTTC
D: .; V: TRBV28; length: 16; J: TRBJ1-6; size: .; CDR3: CASSLGWAGVNSPLHF; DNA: TGTGCCAGCAGTTTAGGGTGGGCCGGGGTTAATTCACCCCTCCACTTT
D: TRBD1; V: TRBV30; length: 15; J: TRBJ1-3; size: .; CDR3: CAWGQGRASGNTIYF; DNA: TGTGCCTGGGGACAGGGTAGGGCCTCTGGAAACACCATATATTTT
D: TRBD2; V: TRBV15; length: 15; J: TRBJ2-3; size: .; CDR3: CATSRLAASTDTQYF; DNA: TGTGCCACCAGCAGACTAGCGGCAAGCACAGATACGCAGTATTTT
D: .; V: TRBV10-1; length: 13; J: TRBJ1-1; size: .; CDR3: CASSESLSTEAFF; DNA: TGCGCCAGCAGTGAGTCGCTCAGCACTGAAGCTTTCTTT
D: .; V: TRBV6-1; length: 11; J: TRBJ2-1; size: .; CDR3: CASSDRFEQFF; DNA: TGTGCCAGCAGTGACCGGTTTGAGCAGTTCTTC
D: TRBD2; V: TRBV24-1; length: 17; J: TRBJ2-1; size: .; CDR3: CATSDFLGLAGYNEQFF; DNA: TGTGCCACCAGTGATTTTTTAGGACTAGCGGGGTACAATGAGCAGTTCTTC
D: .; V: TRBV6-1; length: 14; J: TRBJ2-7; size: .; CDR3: CASSEAGGVGEQYF; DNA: TGTGCCAGCAGTGAAGCGGGGGGAGTGGGCGAGCAGTACTTC
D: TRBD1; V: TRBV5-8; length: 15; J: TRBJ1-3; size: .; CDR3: CASSPGTESGNTIYF; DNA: TGTGCCAGCAGCCCTGGGACAGAGTCTGGAAACACCATATATTTT
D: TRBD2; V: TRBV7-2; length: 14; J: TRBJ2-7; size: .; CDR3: CASSLLAGVNEQYF; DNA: TGTGCCAGCAGCCTCCTAGCGGGAGTCAACGAGCAGTACTTC
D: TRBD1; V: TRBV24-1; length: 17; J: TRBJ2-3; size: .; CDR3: CATRPPPGQGGKDTQYF; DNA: TGTGCCACCAGACCACCACCCGGACAGGGTGGGAAAGATACGCAGTATTTT
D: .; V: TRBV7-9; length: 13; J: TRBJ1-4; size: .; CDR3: CASSLALAEKLFF; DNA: TGTGCCAGCAGCTTAGCGCTAGCTGAAAAACTGTTTTTT
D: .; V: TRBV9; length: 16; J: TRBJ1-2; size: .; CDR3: CASSGVTATGAYGYTF; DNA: TGTGCCAGCAGCGGGGTGACAGCAACTGGGGCCTATGGCTACACCTTC
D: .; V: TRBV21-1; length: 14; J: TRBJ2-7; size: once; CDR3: CASSTGQLVCEQYF; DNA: TGTGCCAGCAGTACGGGACAGCTCGTTTGCGAGCAGTACTTC
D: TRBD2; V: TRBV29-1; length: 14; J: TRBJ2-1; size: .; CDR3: CSHRLAGGYNEQFF; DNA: TGCAGCCATAGACTAGCGGGAGGGTACAATGAGCAGTTCTTC
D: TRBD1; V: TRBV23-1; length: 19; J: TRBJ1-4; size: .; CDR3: CASSHFGTTGGPRGEKLFF; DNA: TGCGCCAGCAGTCATTTCGGAACCACAGGGGGACCCAGGGGTGAAAAACTGTTTTTT
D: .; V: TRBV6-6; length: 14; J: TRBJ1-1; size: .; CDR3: CASNLQGGNTEAFF; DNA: TGTGCCAGCAACCTACAGGGCGGGAACACTGAAGCTTTCTTT
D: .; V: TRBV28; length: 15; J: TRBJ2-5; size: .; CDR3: CASSLWRGLEETQYF; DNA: TGTGCCAGCAGTTTATGGCGGGGGCTTGAGGAGACCCAGTACTTC
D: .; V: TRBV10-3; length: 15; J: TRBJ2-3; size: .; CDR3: CAISALLASTDTQYF; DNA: TGTGCCATCAGTGCGCTCCTAGCTAGCACAGATACGCAGTATTTT
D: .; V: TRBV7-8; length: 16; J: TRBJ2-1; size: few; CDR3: CASSPGVGPSYNEQFF; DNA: TGTGCCAGCAGCCCGGGAGTGGGTCCCTCCTACAATGAGCAGTTCTTC